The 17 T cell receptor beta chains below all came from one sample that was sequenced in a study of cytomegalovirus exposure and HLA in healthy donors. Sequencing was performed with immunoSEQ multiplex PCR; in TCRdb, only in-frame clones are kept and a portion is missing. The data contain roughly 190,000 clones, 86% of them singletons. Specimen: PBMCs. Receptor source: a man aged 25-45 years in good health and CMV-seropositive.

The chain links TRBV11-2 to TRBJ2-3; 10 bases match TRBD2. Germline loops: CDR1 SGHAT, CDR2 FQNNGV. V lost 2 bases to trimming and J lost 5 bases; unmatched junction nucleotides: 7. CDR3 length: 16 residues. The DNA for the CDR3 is TGTGCCAGCAGCTTACGAAAAGCGGGAGGGCAAGATACGCAGTATTTT. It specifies CASSLRKAGGQDTQYF. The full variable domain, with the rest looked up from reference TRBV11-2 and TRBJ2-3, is EAGVAQSPRYKIIEKRQSVAFWCNPISGHATLYWYQQILGQGPKLLIQFQNNGVVDDSQLPKDRFSAERLKGVDSTLKIQPAKLEDSAVYLCASSLRKAGGQDTQYFGPGTRLTVL.

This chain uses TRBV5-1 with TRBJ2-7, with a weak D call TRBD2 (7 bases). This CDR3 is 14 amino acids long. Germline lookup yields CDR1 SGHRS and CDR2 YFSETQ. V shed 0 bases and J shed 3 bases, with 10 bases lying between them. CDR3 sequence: CASSLAGGGYEQYF. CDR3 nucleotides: TGCGCCAGCAGCTTGGCGGGGGGCGGCTACGAGCAGTACTTC.

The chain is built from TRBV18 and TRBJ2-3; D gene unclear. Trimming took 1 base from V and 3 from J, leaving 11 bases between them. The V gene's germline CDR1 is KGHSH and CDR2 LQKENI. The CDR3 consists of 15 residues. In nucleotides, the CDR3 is TGTGCCAGCTCACCACTTGGGGTAGGAACAGATACGCAGTATTTT. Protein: CASSPLGVGTDTQYF.

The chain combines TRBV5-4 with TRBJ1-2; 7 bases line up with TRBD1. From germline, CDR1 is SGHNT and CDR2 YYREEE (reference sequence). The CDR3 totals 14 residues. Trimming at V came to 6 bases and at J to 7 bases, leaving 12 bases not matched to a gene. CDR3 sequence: CASTPVLGGGGYTF. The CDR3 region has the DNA TGTGCCAGCACTCCCGTGTTAGGGGGCGGTGGCTACACCTTC.

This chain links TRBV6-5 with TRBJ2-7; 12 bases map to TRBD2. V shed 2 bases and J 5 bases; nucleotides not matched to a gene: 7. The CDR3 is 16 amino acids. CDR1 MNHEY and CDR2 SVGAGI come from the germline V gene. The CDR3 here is CASSYRGLAGNNEQYF. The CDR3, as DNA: TGTGCCAGCAGTTACCGAGGACTAGCGGGGAACAACGAGCAGTACTTC.

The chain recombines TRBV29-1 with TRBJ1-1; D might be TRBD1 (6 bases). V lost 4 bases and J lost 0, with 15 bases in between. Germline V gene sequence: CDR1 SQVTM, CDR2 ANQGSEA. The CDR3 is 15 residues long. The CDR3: CSVAYGGRLNTEAFF. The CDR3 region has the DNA TGCAGCGTTGCCTATGGGGGGCGTCTGAACACTGAAGCTTTCTTT.

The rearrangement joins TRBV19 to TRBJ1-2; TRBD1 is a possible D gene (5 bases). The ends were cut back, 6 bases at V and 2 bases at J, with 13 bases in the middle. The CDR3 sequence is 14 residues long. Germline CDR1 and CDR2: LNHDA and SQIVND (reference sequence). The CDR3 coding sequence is TGTGCCAGTAGCAGACGGGACGTCAACTATGGCTACACCTTC. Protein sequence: CASSRRDVNYGYTF.

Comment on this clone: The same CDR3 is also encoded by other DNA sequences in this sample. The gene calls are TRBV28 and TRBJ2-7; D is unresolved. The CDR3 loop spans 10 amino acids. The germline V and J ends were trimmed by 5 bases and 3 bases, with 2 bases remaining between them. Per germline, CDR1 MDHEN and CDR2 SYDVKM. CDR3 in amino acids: CASSDYEQYF. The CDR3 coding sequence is TGTGCCAGCAGTGACTACGAGCAGTACTTC.

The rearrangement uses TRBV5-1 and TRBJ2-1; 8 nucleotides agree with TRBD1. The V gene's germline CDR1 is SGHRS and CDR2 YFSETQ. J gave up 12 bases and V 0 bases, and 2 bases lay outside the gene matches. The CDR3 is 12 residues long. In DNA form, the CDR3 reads TGCGCCAGCAGCTTGGCTGGACAGGGGCAGTTCTTC. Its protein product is CASSLAGQGQFF. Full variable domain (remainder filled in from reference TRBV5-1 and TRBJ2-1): KAGVTQTPRYLIKTRGQQVTLSCSPISGHRSVSWYQQTPGQGLQFLFEYFSETQRNKGNFPGRFSGRQFSNSRSEMNVSTLELGDSALYLCASSLAGQGQFFGPGTRLTVL.

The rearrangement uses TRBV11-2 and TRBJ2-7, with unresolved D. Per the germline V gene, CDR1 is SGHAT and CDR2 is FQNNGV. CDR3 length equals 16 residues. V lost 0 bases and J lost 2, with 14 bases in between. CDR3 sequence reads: CASSLDTTQYPYEQYF. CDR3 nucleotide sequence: TGTGCCAGCAGCTTAGATACTACCCAGTACCCCTACGAGCAGTACTTC.

CDR3 DNA sequence: TGTGCCAGCAGCTACAACACGGGACAGGGTAATGAGCAGTTCTTC. This encodes CASSYNTGQGNEQFF. This chain links TRBV7-3 with TRBJ2-1; 9 bases line up with TRBD1. Germline values: CDR1 SGHTA, CDR2 FQGTGA. CDR3 length: 15 amino acids. J lost 7 bases, V lost 4 bases, and 8 bases had no gene match.

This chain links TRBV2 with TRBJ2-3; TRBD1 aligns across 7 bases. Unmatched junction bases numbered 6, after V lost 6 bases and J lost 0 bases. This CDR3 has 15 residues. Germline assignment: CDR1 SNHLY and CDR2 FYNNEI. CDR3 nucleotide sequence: TGTGCCAGCAGAACCGGGACAGATAGCACAGATACGCAGTATTTT. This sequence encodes CASRTGTDSTDTQYF.

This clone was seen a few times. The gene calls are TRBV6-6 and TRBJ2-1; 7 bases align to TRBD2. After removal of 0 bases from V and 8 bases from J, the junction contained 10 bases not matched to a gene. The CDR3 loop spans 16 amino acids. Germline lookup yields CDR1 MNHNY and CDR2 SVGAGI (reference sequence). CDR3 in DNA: TGTGCCAGCAGTTACTCCCGCGGGAGCCCTGGGGATGAGCAGTTCTTC. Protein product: CASSYSRGSPGDEQFF.

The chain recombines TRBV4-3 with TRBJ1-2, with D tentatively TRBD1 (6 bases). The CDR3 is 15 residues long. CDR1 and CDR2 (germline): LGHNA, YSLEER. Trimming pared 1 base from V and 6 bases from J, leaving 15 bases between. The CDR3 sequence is CASSQADSPYHGYTF. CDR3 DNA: TGCGCCAGCAGCCAAGCGGACAGTCCCTATCATGGCTACACCTTC.

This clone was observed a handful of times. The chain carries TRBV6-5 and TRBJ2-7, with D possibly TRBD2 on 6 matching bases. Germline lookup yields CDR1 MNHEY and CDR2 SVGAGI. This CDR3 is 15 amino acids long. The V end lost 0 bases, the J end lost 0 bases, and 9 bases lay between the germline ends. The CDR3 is CASSYSLASSYEQYF. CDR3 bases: TGTGCCAGCAGTTACTCGCTAGCGTCCTCCTACGAGCAGTACTTC.

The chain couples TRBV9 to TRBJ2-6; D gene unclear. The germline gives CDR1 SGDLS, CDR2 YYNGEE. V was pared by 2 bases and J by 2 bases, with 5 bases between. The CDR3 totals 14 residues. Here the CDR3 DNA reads TGTGCCAGCAGCGTTCAGACTGGGGCCAACGTCCTGACTTTC. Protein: CASSVQTGANVLTF.

The CDR3: CASSLTGTGSEKLFF. The CDR3 bases are TGTGCCAGCAGCCTAACTGGGACAGGAAGCGAAAAACTGTTTTTT. The chain has TRBV28 and TRBJ1-4; 8 bases line up with TRBD1. With V trimmed by 6 bases and J by 8 bases, 11 bases remained unmatched. The germline V gene has CDR1 MDHEN and CDR2 SYDVKM. CDR3 length: 15 residues.